The clone carrying this TCR beta chain was recorded a few times. Its antigen is as yet unknown. TCRdb's table, derived via immunoSEQ multiplex PCR, lists solely in-frame clones and lacks some. The table records some 42,000 clones, about three quarters of them present only once. CDR1 is SGDLS, CDR2 YYNGEE, per germline. J lost 6 bases, V lost 0 bases, and 4 bases had no gene match. The CDR3 contains 15 residues. The time point was: week 23, last vaccination. Doses consisted of 300 ug of mutant IDH1 20-mer peptide each, paired with topical imiquimod. New WHO grade 3 or 4 astrocytomas that were IDH1-mutant and ATRX-lost had been found in donors. The data originate from a study of a mutant IDH1 vaccine in newly diagnosed glioma. Study summary: Treated individuals were around 60% male and approximately 38% female, averaging about 42 years of age. Earlier treatment was radiotherapy, temozolomide, or both, with most getting both. Study-level points and caveats: Changes in the top peripheral T cell clonotypes seemingly had no bearing on pseudoprogression.

The TCR comes from a man between 45 and 60 years old with glioma. The specimen comprised PBMCs, sampled from a glioma patient whose treatment included an IDH1 peptide vaccine. The V gene is TRBV9, the J gene TRBJ1-3, with 9 positions matching TRBD1. CDR3 in amino acids: CASSVGDRVQNTIYF. DNA of the CDR3: TGTGCCAGCAGCGTAGGGGACAGGGTACAAAACACCATATATTTT.